These 11 T cell receptor beta chains were sequenced from one sample in a study of shared T cell receptors in the human thymus. Clones were sequenced by immunoSEQ multiplex PCR, and TCRdb holds only the in-frame ones, with some missing. The data hold roughly 560,000 clones, with 75% to 85% observed a single time. These sequences were also reported in another study, on human thymus T cells.

Sequencing input: thymocytes. The receptors here all came from a boy in the first two years of life with a congenital heart defect.

The gene calls are TRBV28 and TRBJ2-5; 7 bases are a match to TRBD1. This CDR3 has 13 amino acids. Per germline, CDR1 MDHEN and CDR2 SYDVKM. Germline trimming cut 7 bases from V and 3 bases from J; bases unmatched to any gene: 5. The CDR3 nucleotides are TGTGCCAGCACCGTGACAGGGAAAGAGACCCAGTACTTC. Its protein is CASTVTGKETQYF.

The chain recombines TRBV5-1 with TRBJ2-1; the match to TRBD2 covers 9 bases. Germline assignment: CDR1 SGHRS and CDR2 YFSETQ. With 1 base clipped from V and 9 bases from J, the junction kept 17 bases outside the gene matches. The CDR3 has 18 residues. CDR3 DNA: TGCGCCAGCAGCTTGATCCGGCGGGAGGGGGCCCCTCAAGGTGAGCAGTTCTTC. It specifies CASSLIRREGAPQGEQFF.

The rearrangement joins TRBV29-1 to TRBJ2-3; no clear D. The length of the CDR3 is 15 residues. CDR1 is SQVTM and CDR2 is ANQGSEA in the germline V gene. The V gene lost 7 bases and the J gene lost 9 bases, with 26 bases spanning the gap. CDR3 loop: CSAAEAPPRSPTQYF. The CDR3 region has the DNA TGCAGCGCCGCTGAAGCACCCCCCAGGTCCCCCACGCAGTATTTT.

The DNA for the CDR3 is TGTGCCAGCAGTTTACGATCGACTCACCCCGGGAATGAGCAGTTCTTC. As protein: CASSLRSTHPGNEQFF. This chain joins TRBV28 and TRBJ2-1; D not certain. Per the germline V gene, CDR1 is MDHEN and CDR2 is SYDVKM. With 2 bases removed from V and 7 bases from J, the gap between germline ends came to 18 bases. CDR3 size: 16 residues.

The chain has TRBV7-2 and TRBJ2-7; 8 bases are shared with TRBD2. The CDR3 runs 15 residues. Germline CDR1 SGHTA, CDR2 FQGNSA. The ends lost 2 bases at V and 2 bases at J; junction bases unmatched: 5. In nucleotides, the CDR3 is TGTGCCAGCAGCTTAAATGCGGGAGGAACCTACGAGCAGTACTTC. Translation: CASSLNAGGTYEQYF.

The rearrangement links TRBV5-4 to TRBJ2-5; 12 bases match TRBD2. The CDR3 consists of 15 residues. The germline gives CDR1 SGHNT, CDR2 YYREEE (reference sequence). J lost 5 bases, V lost 3 bases, and 5 bases had no gene match. CDR3 sequence reads: CASSSGLAGKETQYF. Written as DNA, the CDR3 is TGTGCCAGCAGCTCCGGACTAGCGGGAAAGGAGACCCAGTACTTC.

V gene TRBV27 combines with J gene TRBJ2-7, with 9 bases aligning to TRBD2. Germline V gene data show CDR1 as MNHEY and CDR2 as SMNVEV (reference sequence). The ends lost 5 bases at V and 4 bases at J; junction bases unmatched: 6. The CDR3 is 14 residues long. The DNA for the CDR3 is TGTGCCAGCAGTCGACGGCGGGAGGGTTACGAGCAGTACTTC. Its translation is CASSRRREGYEQYF.

The rearrangement joins TRBV6-5 to TRBJ1-2, with D possibly TRBD1 on 6 matching bases. V dropped 5 bases and J dropped 4 bases, with 11 bases sitting between them. CDR1 is MNHEY, CDR2 SVGAGI, per germline. CDR3 length: 13 amino acids. The CDR3 DNA reads as TGTGCCAGCAGTCCAGGGGTTCCCTATGGCTACACCTTC. Residues: CASSPGVPYGYTF.

This rearrangement joins TRBV5-1 to TRBJ2-1; TRBD1 aligns across 9 bases. This CDR3 is built from 15 residues. Trimming at V came to 2 bases and at J to 8 bases, leaving 8 bases not matched to a gene. Germline V lookup: CDR1 SGHRS, CDR2 YFSETQ. The CDR3 DNA reads as TGCGCCAGCAGCTTCCCGGGACAGGGACCCGATGAGCAGTTCTTC. It translates to CASSFPGQGPDEQFF.

The V call is TRBV7-9, the J call TRBJ2-3, with 11 bases that match TRBD2. V lost 0 bases and J lost 2; bases outside the gene matches: 4. The CDR3 is 17 amino acids. Per the germline V gene, CDR1 is SEHNR and CDR2 is FQNEAQ (reference sequence). The CDR3 loop is CASSLALLAGDTDTQYF. DNA for the CDR3: TGTGCCAGCAGCTTAGCGTTACTAGCGGGAGACACAGATACGCAGTATTTT.

This clone has more than one count but fewer than ten. The rearrangement uses TRBV4-2 and TRBJ1-3, with D tentatively TRBD1 (6 bases). With 1 base removed from V and 0 bases from J, the gap between germline ends came to 16 bases. This CDR3 region has 18 residues. Germline CDR1 is LGHNA and CDR2 is YNFKEQ. The CDR3 nucleotides read TGTGCCAGCAGCCAAGCGCCCGAGCAGGGGAGCTCTGGAAACACCATATATTTT. Translation gives CASSQAPEQGSSGNTIYF.